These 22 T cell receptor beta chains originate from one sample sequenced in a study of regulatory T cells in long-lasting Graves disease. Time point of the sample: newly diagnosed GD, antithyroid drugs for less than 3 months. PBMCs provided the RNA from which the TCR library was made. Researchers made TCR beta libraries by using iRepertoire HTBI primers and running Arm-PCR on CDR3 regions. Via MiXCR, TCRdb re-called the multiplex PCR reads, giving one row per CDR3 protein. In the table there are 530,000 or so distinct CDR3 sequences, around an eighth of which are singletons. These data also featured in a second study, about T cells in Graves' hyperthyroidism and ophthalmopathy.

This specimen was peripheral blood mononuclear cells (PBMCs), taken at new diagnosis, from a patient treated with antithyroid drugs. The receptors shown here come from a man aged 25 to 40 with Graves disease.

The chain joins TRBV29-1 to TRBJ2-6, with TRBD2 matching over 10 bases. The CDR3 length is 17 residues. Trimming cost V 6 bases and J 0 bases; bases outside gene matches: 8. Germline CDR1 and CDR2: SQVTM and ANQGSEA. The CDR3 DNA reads TGCAGCGTGGCGGTAGCGGGAGGACACTCTGGGGCCAACGTCCTGACTTTC. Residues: CSVAVAGGHSGANVLTF.

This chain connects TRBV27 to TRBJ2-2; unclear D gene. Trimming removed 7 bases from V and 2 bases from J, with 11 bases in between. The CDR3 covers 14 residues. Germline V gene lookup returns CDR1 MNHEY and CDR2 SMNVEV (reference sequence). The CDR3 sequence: CASMVAPNTGELFF. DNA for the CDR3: TGTGCCAGCATGGTGGCACCTAACACCGGGGAGCTGTTTTTT.

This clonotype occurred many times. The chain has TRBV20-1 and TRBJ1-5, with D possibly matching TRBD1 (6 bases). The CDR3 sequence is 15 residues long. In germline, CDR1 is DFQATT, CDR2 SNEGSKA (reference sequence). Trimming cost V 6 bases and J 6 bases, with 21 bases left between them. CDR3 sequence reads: CSATDSTSSVQPQHF. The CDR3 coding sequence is TGCAGTGCCACGGACAGCACCTCATCGGTTCAGCCCCAGCATTTT.

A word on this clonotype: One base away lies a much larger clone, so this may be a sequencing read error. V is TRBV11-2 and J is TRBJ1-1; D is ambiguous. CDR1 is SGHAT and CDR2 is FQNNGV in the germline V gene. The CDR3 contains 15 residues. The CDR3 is CASRHTRLGNTGAFF. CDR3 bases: TGTGCCAGCAGACACACGCGGCTCGGAAACACTGGAGCTTTCTTT.

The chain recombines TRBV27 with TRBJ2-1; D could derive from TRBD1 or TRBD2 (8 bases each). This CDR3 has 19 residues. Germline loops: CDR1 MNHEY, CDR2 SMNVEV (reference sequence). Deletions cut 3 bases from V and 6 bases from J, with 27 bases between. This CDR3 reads CASSFPDRVFVAGRNEQFF. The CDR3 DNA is TGTGCCAGCAGTTTTCCGGACAGGGTTTTTGTAGCGGGACGCAATGAGCAGTTCTTC.

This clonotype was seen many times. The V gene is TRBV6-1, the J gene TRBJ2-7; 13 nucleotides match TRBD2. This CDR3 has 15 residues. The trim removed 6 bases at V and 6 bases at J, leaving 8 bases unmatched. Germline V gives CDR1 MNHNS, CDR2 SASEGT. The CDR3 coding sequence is TGTGCCAGCAGCTTTGGACTAGCGGGAGTCTTCGAGCAGTACTTC. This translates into CASSFGLAGVFEQYF.

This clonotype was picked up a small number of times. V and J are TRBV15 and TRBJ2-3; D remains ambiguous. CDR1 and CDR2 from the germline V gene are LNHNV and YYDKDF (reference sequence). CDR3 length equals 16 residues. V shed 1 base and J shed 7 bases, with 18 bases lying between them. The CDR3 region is CATSRGRERATHTQYF. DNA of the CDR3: TGTGCCACCAGCAGAGGGAGAGAAAGGGCAACGCATACGCAGTATTTT.

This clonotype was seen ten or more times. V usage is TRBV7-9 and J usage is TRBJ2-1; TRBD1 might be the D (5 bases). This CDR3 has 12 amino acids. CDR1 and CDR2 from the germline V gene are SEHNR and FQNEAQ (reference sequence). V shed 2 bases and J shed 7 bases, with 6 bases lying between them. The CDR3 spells CASSLQGNEQFF. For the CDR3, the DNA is TGTGCCAGCAGCTTACAGGGTAATGAGCAGTTCTTC. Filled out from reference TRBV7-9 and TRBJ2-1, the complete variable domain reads DTGVSQNPRHKITKRGQNVTFRCDPISEHNRLYWYRQTLGQGPEFLTYFQNEAQLEKSRLLSDRFSAERPKGSFSTLEIQRTEQGDSAMYLCASSLQGNEQFFGPGTRLTVL.

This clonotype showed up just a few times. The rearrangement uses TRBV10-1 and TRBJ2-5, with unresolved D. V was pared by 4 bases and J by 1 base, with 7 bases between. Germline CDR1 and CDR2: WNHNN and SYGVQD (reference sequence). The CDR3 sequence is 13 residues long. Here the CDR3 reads CASSAVGQETQYF. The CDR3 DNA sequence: TGCGCCAGCAGTGCGGTGGGCCAAGAGACCCAGTACTTC.

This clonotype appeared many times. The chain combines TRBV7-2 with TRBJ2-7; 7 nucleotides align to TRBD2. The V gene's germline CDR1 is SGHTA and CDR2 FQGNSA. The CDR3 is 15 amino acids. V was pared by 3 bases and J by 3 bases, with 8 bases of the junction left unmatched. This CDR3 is CASSFPAGMGYEQYF. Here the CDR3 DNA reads TGTGCCAGCAGCTTCCCAGCGGGAATGGGCTACGAGCAGTACTTC.

The CDR3, as DNA: TGTGCCAGCAGCTTCTTACAGGGGGAGGGAGAGACCCAGTACTTC. This encodes CASSFLQGEGETQYF. The rearrangement links TRBV11-2 to TRBJ2-5; D might be TRBD1 (8 bases). Germline V gives CDR1 SGHAT, CDR2 FQNNGV. With 3 bases removed from V and 4 bases from J, the gap between germline ends came to 15 bases. The CDR3 consists of 15 residues.

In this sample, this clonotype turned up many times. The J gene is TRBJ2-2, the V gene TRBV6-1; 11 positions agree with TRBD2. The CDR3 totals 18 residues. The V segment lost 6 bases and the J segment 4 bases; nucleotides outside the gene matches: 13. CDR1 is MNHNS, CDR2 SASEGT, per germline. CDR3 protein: CASRRGGPGLAATGELFF. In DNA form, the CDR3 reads TGTGCCAGCAGACGCGGCGGCCCGGGACTAGCGGCCACCGGGGAGCTGTTTTTT.

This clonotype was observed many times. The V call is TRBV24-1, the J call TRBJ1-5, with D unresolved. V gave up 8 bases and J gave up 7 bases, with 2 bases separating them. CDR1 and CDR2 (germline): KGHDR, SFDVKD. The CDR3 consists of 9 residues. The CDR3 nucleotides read TGTGCCACCACCCAGCCCCAGCATTTT. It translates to CATTQPQHF.

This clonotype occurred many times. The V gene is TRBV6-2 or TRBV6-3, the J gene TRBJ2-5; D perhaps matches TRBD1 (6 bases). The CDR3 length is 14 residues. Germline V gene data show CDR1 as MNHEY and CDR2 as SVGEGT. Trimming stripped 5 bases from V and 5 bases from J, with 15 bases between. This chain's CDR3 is CASSEATGWETQYF. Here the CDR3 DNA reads TGTGCCAGCAGTGAAGCTACAGGGTGGGAGACCCAGTACTTC.

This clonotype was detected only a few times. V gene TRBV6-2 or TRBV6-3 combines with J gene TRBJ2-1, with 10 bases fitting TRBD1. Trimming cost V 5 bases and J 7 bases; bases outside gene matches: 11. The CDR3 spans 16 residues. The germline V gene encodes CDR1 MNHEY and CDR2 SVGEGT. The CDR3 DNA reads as TGTGCCAGCAGTGAATCCTCGGGACAGGGGTGGAATGAGCAGTTCTTC. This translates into CASSESSGQGWNEQFF.

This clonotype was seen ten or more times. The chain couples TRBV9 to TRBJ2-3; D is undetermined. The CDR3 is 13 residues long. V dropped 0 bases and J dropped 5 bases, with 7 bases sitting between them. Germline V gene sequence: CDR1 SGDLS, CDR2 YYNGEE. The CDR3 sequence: CASSVEVEDTQYF. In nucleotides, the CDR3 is TGTGCCAGCAGCGTAGAGGTCGAAGATACGCAGTATTTT.

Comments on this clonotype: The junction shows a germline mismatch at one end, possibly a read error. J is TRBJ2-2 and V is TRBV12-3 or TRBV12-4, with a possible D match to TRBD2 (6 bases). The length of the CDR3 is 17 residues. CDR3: CASSLRPLAPNTGELLF. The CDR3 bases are TGTGCCAGCAGCTTACGTCCACTAGCACCGAACACCGGGGAGCTGCTTTTT.

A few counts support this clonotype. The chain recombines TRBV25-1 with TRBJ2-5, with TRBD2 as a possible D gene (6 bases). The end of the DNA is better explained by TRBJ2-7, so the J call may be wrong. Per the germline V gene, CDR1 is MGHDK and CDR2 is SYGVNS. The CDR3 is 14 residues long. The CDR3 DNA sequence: TGTGCCAGCAGTGATTACGGGGGTTCCTACGAGCAGTACTTC. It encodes CASSDYGGSYEQYF.

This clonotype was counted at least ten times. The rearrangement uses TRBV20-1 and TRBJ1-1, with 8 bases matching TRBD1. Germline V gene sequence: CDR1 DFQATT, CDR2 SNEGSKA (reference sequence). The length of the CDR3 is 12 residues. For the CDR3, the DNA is TGCGCTCCGGGACAGGAGAACACTGAAGCTTTCTTT. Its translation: CAPGQENTEAFF.

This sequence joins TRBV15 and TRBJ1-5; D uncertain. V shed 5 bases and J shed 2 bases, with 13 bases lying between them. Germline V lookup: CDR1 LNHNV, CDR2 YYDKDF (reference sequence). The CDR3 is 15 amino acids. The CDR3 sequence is CATSPKARGNQPQHF. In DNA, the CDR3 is TGTGCCACCAGCCCCAAGGCGAGGGGCAATCAGCCCCAGCATTTT.

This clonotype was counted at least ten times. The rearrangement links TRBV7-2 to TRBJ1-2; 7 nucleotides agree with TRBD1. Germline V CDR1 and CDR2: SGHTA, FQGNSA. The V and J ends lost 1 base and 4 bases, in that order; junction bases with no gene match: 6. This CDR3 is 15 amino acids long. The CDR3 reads CASSLEGQLSYGYTF. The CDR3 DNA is TGTGCCAGCAGCTTAGAGGGACAGCTGTCCTATGGCTACACCTTC.

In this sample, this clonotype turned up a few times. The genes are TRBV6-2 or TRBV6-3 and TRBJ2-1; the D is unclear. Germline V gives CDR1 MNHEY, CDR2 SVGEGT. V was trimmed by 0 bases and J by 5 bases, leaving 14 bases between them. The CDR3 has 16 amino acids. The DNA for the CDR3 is TGTGCCAGCAGTTACTCGGAGCTAGGTCGAGACAATGAGCAGTTCTTC. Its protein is CASSYSELGRDNEQFF.